Given below is one T cell receptor (beta chain) in context. CDR3 length: 14 amino acids. The germline gives CDR1 MDHEN, CDR2 SYDVKM. Trimming removed 5 bases from V and 2 bases from J, with 10 bases in between. This specimen comes from a study of blood T cell repertoires in COVID-19. Study-level background: Italy, Spain and the United States were the sources of the convalescent and acute COVID-19 samples.

The table came from immunoSEQ multiplex PCR; TCRdb's copy has only in-frame clones and leaves some out. Among a few hundred thousand clones listed, 84% were seen once. The source material was PBMCs or T cells enriched from blood (not recorded which). This clonotype was obtained from a man younger than 45 with acute COVID-19. The V and J genes are TRBV28 and TRBJ1-5; D is unresolved. Here the CDR3 DNA reads TGTGCCAGCAGTCCGGGTATGGGCAATCAGCCCCAGCATTTT. Translating gives CASSPGMGNQPQHF.